This is a list of T cell receptor beta chains from one sample in a study of Ad26.COV2.S vaccination and SARS-CoV-2 variants. The repertoire was sequenced with immunoSEQ multiplex PCR; TCRdb's copy has only in-frame clones and lacks some. The sample yields roughly 320,000 clones, 70% to 90% seen once. Source: peripheral blood, taken in a trial of Ad26.COV2.S vaccine versus placebo. Source of these receptors: a person between 18 and 60 years old who received the Ad26.COV2.S COVID-19 vaccine or a placebo. The CDR3 runs from the conserved cysteine through the conserved F or W. D genes are given only for firm matches. Size is stated for part of the rows, as once, few or many counts, or as a class when the clone is expanded.

TRBV3-1/TRBV3-2,NA,TRBD1,TRBJ1-6,CASSPTQTGENSPLHF,TGTGCCAGCAGCCCGACTCAGACAGGGGAGAATTCACCCCTCCACTTT
TRBV7-2,NA,NA,TRBJ2-5,CASSPRGETQYF,TGTGCCAGCAGCCCCCGGGGGGAGACCCAGTACTTC
TRBV29-1,once,NA,TRBJ1-4,CSVARAGTNEKLFF,TGCAGCGTAGCCCGGGCGGGCACTAATGAAAAACTGTTTTTT
TRBV5-4,NA,NA,TRBJ1-1,CASSKQGSDTEAFF,TGTGCCAGCTCGAAACAGGGCTCCGACACTGAAGCTTTCTTT
TRBV7-9,NA,NA,TRBJ1-2,CASSFRTGVYGYTF,TGTGCCAGCAGCTTCCGGACGGGAGTCTATGGCTACACCTTC
TRBV10-1,NA,TRBD2,TRBJ2-1,CASSESGGLAYNEQFF,TGCGCCAGCAGTGAGTCGGGGGGACTAGCGTACAATGAGCAGTTCTTC
TRBV2,NA,NA,TRBJ1-1,CASRVDGTEAFF,TGTGCCAGCAGGGTAGACGGCACTGAAGCTTTCTTT
TRBV7-2,NA,NA,TRBJ1-6,CASSSRDLSLHF,TGTGCCAGCAGCTCCAGGGACCTCTCTCTCCACTTT
TRBV15,NA,NA,TRBJ2-4,CATSRDLGLGGRRLAKNIQYF,TGTGCCACCAGCAGAGATTTGGGTTTAGGGGGAAGGAGGTTGGCCAAAAACATTCAGTACTTC
TRBV5-1,NA,NA,TRBJ2-7,CASSFGQSDFYEQYF,TGCGCCAGCAGCTTTGGACAGTCAGATTTTTACGAGCAGTACTTC
TRBV11-3,NA,NA,TRBJ2-3,CASGRRGDTQYF,TGTGCCAGCGGCCGCAGAGGGGATACGCAGTATTTT
TRBV4-3,NA,TRBD1,TRBJ2-7,CASSQAGTGGYEQYF,TGCGCCAGCAGCCAAGCCGGGACAGGGGGATACGAGCAGTACTTC
TRBV19,NA,TRBD1,TRBJ1-4,CASRTGQAATNEKLFF,TGTGCCAGTAGAACGGGACAGGCTGCAACTAATGAAAAACTGTTTTTT
TRBV3-1/TRBV3-2,NA,NA,TRBJ1-1,CASTLSSTSGTEAFF,TGTGCCAGCACCCTCAGTAGTACCTCCGGGACTGAAGCTTTCTTT
TRBV5-4,NA,NA,TRBJ1-2,CASSKGLQGGDGYTF,TGTGCCAGCAGCAAAGGCCTCCAGGGAGGGGATGGCTACACCTTC
TRBV9,NA,NA,TRBJ2-3,CASSVGDVRTDTQYF,TGTGCCAGCAGCGTAGGGGACGTTCGCACAGATACGCAGTATTTT